This T cell receptor beta chain was recorded in a study of blood T cell repertoires in COVID-19. CDR3 length equals 15 residues. Original processing notes: Amplifying reference gene primers gave estimates of nucleated cell counts. Clones were sequenced by immunoSEQ multiplex PCR, and TCRdb holds only the in-frame ones, with some missing. That table is the source of V, J and clone size, and D and trimming were worked out from the DNA. The profile shows around 250,000 clones, around four fifths of them singletons. The V gene is TRBV1, the J gene TRBJ2-5; no check of the table's D call, TRBD2, against the DNA was made. TRBV1 is labeled a pseudogene. Sequencing used peripheral blood. This clonotype was sampled from a man aged 80 or over with acute or convalescent COVID-19. Here the CDR3 DNA reads TGCACCAGCAGCCAACCGCGGGGGGGCTATGAGACCCAGTACTTC. Translated: CTSSQPRGGYETQYF.